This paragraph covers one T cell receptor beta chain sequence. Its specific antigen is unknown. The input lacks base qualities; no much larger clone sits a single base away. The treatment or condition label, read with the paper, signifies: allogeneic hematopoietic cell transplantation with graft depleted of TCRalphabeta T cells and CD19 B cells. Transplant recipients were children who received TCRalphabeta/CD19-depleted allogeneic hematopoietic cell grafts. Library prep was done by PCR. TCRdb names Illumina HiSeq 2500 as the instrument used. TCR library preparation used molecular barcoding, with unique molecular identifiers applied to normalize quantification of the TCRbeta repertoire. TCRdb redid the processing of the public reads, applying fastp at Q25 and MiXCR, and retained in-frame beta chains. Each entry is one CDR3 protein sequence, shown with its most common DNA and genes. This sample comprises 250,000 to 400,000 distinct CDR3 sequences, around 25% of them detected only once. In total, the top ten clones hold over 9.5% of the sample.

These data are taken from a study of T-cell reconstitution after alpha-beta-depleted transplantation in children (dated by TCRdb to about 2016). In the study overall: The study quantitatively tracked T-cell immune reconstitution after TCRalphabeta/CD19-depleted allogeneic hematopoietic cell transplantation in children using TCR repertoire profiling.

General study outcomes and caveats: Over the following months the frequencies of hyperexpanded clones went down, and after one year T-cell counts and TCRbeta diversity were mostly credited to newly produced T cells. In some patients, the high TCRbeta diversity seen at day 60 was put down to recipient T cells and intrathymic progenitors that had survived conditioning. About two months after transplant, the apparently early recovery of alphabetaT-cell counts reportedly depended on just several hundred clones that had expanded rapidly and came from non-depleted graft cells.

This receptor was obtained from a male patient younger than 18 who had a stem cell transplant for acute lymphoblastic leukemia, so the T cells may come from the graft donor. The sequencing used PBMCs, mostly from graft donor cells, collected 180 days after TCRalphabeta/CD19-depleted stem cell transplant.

The CDR3 reads as follows: CASSLSHNSPLHF. The sequenced DNA is TGTGCCAGCAGCTTGTCCCATAATTCACCCCTCCACTTT. The chain joins TRBV7-7 to TRBJ1-6; the D segment cannot be called with confidence. The V end loses 3 bases and the J end loses 5 bases, and a stretch of 5 bases separates them. The CDR3 spans 13 residues, from the cysteine through the phenylalanine. The only DNA kept is the CDR3, 39 bases in frame from the first base. The germline V gene encodes CDR1 SSHAT and CDR2 FNYEAQ (reference sequence).